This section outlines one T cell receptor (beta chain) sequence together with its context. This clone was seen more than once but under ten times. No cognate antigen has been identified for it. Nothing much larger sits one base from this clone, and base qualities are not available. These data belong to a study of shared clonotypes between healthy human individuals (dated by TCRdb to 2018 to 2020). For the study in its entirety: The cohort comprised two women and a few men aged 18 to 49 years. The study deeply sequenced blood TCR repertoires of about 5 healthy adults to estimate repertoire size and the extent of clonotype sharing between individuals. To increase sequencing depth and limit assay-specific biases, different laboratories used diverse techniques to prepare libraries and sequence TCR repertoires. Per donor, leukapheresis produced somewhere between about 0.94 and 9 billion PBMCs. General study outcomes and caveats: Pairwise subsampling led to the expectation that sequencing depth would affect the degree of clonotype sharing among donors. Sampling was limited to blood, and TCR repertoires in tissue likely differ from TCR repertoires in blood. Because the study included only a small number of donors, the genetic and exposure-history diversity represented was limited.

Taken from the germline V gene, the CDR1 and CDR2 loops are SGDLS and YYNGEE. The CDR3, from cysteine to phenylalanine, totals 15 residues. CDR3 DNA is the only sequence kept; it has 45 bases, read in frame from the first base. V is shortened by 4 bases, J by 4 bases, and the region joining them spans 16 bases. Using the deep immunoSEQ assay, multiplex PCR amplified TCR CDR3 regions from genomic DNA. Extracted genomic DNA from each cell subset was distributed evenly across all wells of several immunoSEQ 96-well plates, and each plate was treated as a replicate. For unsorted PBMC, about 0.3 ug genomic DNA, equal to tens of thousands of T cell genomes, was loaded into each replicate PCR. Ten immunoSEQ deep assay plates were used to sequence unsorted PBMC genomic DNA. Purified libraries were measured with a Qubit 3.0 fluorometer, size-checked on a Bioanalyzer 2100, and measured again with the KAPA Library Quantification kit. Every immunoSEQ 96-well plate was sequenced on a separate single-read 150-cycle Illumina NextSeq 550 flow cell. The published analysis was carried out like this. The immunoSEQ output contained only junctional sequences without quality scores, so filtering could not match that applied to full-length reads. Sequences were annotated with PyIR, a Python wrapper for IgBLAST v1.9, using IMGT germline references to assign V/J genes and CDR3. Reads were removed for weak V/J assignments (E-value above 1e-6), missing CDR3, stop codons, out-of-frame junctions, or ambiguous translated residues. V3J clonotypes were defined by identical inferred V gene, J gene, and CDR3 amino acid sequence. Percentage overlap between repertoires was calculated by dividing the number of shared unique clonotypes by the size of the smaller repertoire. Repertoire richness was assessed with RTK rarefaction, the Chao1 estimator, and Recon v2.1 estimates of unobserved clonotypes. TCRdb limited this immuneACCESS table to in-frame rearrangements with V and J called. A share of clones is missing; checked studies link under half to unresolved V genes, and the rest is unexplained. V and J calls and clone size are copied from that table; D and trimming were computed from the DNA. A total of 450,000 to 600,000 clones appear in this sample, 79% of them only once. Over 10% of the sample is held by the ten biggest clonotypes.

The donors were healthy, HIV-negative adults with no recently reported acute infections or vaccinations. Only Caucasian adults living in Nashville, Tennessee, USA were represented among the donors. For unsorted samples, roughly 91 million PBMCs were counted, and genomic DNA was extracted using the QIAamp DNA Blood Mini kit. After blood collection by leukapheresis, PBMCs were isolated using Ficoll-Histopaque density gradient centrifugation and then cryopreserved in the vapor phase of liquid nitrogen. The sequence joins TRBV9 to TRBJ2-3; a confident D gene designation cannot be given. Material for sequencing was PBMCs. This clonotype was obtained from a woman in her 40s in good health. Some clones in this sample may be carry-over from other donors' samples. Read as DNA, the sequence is TGTGCCAGCAGCCCCCGTGCTCTTGGCTCAGATACGCAGTATTTT. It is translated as CASSPRALGSDTQYF.